The next 21 T cell receptor beta chains were all read from a single sample in a study of T cell changes during pregnancy in multiple sclerosis (dated by TCRdb to the late 2010s). The library was produced with the immunoSEQ multiplex PCR assay. Imported from immuneACCESS, the table was reduced by TCRdb to in-frame sequences with V and J called. These copies leave out some clones; in studies compared against another copy, an unresolved V gene accounts for under half, and the cause of the remainder is not known. For this sample the table gives some 100,000 clones, of which 90% to 95% were detected only once. About 0.9% of the sample rests with the top ten. The sample here was peripheral blood, taken before pregnancy. These receptors were obtained from a female donor with multiple sclerosis, enrolled in a pregnancy study.

The chain has TRBV6-5 and TRBJ1-2, with D possibly TRBD1 on 6 matching bases. V lost 2 bases and J lost 2, with 6 bases in between. Germline V gene sequence: CDR1 MNHEY, CDR2 SVGAGI. This CDR3 comprises 13 residues. The CDR3 DNA is TGTGCCAGCAGTTACGGGACAAACTATGGCTACACCTTC. This gives the protein CASSYGTNYGYTF.

The chain links TRBV5-4 to TRBJ1-4; tentative D call: TRBD1 (6 bases). The length of the CDR3 is 15 residues. Germline loops: CDR1 SGHNT, CDR2 YYREEE (reference sequence). The V gene lost 0 bases and the J gene lost 8 bases, with 14 bases spanning the gap. This chain's CDR3 is CASSLDRDIGEKLFF. The CDR3 nucleotides read TGTGCCAGCAGCTTGGACAGGGATATCGGAGAAAAACTGTTTTTT. Together with reference TRBV5-4 and TRBJ1-4, the CDR3 gives the full variable domain: ETGVTQSPTHLIKTRGQQVTLRCSSQSGHNTVSWYQQALGQGPQFIFQYYREEENGRGNFPPRFSGLQFPNYSSELNVNALELDDSALYLCASSLDRDIGEKLFFGSGTQLSVL.

V usage is TRBV4-2 and J usage is TRBJ2-2; 11 nucleotides match TRBD2. In germline, CDR1 is LGHNA, CDR2 YNFKEQ. With 4 bases clipped from V and 0 bases from J, the junction kept 1 base outside the gene matches. This CDR3 comprises 16 residues. The CDR3, as DNA: TGTGCCAGCAGCCCGACTAGCGGGACGAACACCGGGGAGCTGTTTTTT. It specifies CASSPTSGTNTGELFF.

The chain has TRBV9 and TRBJ2-2; 10 bases are shared with TRBD1. Germline lookup yields CDR1 SGDLS and CDR2 YYNGEE. This CDR3 region has 16 residues. Unmatched junction bases numbered 5, after V lost 0 bases and J lost 6 bases. The CDR3 reads CASSVGGQGRAGELFF. In DNA form, the CDR3 reads TGTGCCAGCAGCGTAGGGGGACAGGGGAGGGCCGGGGAGCTGTTTTTT. The whole variable domain, remainder taken from reference TRBV9 and TRBJ2-2, is DSGVTQTPKHLITATGQRVTLRCSPRSGDLSVYWYQQSLDQGLQFLIQYYNGEERAKGNILERFSAQQFPDLHSELNLSSLELGDSALYFCASSVGGQGRAGELFFGEGSRLTVL.

The V call is TRBV5-4, the J call TRBJ2-1; 11 nucleotides agree with TRBD2. Germline loops: CDR1 SGHNT, CDR2 YYREEE (reference sequence). The ends lost 0 bases at V and 5 bases at J; junction bases unmatched: 4. The CDR3 covers 16 residues. The chain's CDR3 is CASSLVLAGANNEQFF. DNA for the CDR3: TGTGCCAGCAGCTTGGTACTAGCGGGAGCTAACAATGAGCAGTTCTTC.

This sequence joins TRBV5-6 and TRBJ1-5; 10 bases are shared with TRBD1. The length of the CDR3 is 13 residues. V was clipped by 5 bases and J by 7 bases; unmatched bases: 3. Germline CDR1 reads SGHDT; CDR2 reads YYEEEE. CDR3 sequence: CASSETGGQPQHF. The CDR3 bases are TGTGCCAGCAGTGAGACAGGGGGCCAGCCCCAGCATTTT.

V usage is TRBV5-1 and J usage is TRBJ1-2; D not resolved. The CDR3 extends over 14 amino acids. Germline V gene lookup returns CDR1 SGHRS and CDR2 YFSETQ. Trimming removed 0 bases from V and 7 bases from J, with 13 bases in between. As DNA, the CDR3 is TGCGCCAGCAGCTTGGGGTCGGGATTTCCTGGCTACACCTTC. Protein sequence: CASSLGSGFPGYTF.

The chain recombines TRBV27 with TRBJ2-1; TRBD2 agrees at 9 bases. The V and J ends lost 6 bases and 3 bases, in that order; junction bases with no gene match: 6. The CDR3 totals 15 residues. The germline V gene encodes CDR1 MNHEY and CDR2 SMNVEV (reference sequence). Here the CDR3 DNA reads TGTGCCAGCAGGGTGAGCGGGAGGATCTACAATGAGCAGTTCTTC. Translation gives CASRVSGRIYNEQFF.

This chain connects TRBV25-1 to TRBJ2-5; TRBD1 matches 8 bases. This CDR3 is 15 amino acids long. With V trimmed by 2 bases and J by 4 bases, 6 bases remained unmatched. The germline CDR1 and CDR2 sequences are MGHDK and SYGVNS. CDR3 nucleotides: TGTGCCAGCAGTGAAGGACAGGGATTAGGAGAGACCCAGTACTTC. Translating it yields CASSEGQGLGETQYF.

This chain joins TRBV11-2 and TRBJ2-7, with D tentatively TRBD2 (5 bases). The CDR3 runs to 14 residues. The germline V gene has CDR1 SGHAT and CDR2 FQNNGV. The V end was cut by 1 base, the J end by 2 bases, with 9 bases between. For the CDR3, the DNA is TGTGCCAGCAGCTTAGGGTCGGGAACCTACGAGCAGTACTTC. Protein sequence: CASSLGSGTYEQYF. Variable domain in full (rest from reference TRBV11-2 and TRBJ2-7): EAGVAQSPRYKIIEKRQSVAFWCNPISGHATLYWYQQILGQGPKLLIQFQNNGVVDDSQLPKDRFSAERLKGVDSTLKIQPAKLEDSAVYLCASSLGSGTYEQYFGPGTRLTVT.

The CDR3: CASSLGQGPSMNTEAFF. In DNA, the CDR3 is TGCGCCAGCAGCCTGGGACAGGGGCCAAGTATGAACACTGAAGCTTTCTTT. The chain uses TRBV5-1 and TRBJ1-1, with 10 bases that match TRBD1. CDR3 size: 17 residues. J was trimmed by 0 bases and V by 4 bases; bases with no gene match: 9. Germline CDR1 SGHRS, CDR2 YFSETQ.

The chain uses TRBV19 and TRBJ1-2; 9 nucleotides line up with TRBD1. CDR3 length: 15 amino acids. The junction had 2 bases not matched to a gene; V was cut back by 0 bases and J by 3 bases. Looked up from germline, CDR1 is LNHDA and CDR2 is SQIVND (reference sequence). CDR3 region: CASSIEQGAYYGYTF. The CDR3 DNA reads TGTGCCAGTAGTATAGAACAGGGGGCGTACTATGGCTACACCTTC.

CDR3 sequence reads: CASSLVGGYQETQYF. DNA of the CDR3: TGTGCCAGCAGTTTGGTGGGGGGGTACCAAGAGACCCAGTACTTC. The chain uses TRBV27 and TRBJ2-5; 7 bases line up with TRBD2. This CDR3 is built from 15 residues. The germline gives CDR1 MNHEY, CDR2 SMNVEV (reference sequence). J was trimmed by 0 bases and V by 3 bases; bases with no gene match: 4.

The chain links TRBV5-6 to TRBJ2-7, with 7 bases aligning to TRBD2. The V gene end was trimmed by 0 bases and the J gene end by 3 bases; junction bases not matched to a gene: 3. Germline CDR1 is SGHDT and CDR2 is YYEEEE. This CDR3 is 14 amino acids long. In DNA form, the CDR3 reads TGTGCCAGCAGCTTGGAGGCTAGCGGCTACGAGCAGTACTTC. Amino acid sequence: CASSLEASGYEQYF.

V is TRBV7-8 and J is TRBJ2-7; no definite D call. Germline CDR1 SGHVS, CDR2 FQNEAQ. This CDR3 region has 15 residues. Trimming took 7 bases from V and 0 from J, leaving 16 bases between them. The CDR3 DNA reads as TGTGCCAGCAACGGTGTCCGCGGAAGCTCCTACGAGCAGTACTTC. Amino acid sequence: CASNGVRGSSYEQYF. The whole variable domain, filled in from reference TRBV7-8 and TRBJ2-7, reads GAGVSQSPRYKVAKRGQDVALRCDPISGHVSLFWYQQALGQGPEFLTYFQNEAQLDKSGLPSDRFFAERPEGSVSTLKIQRTQQEDSAVYLCASNGVRGSSYEQYFGPGTRLTVT.

This chain connects TRBV30 to TRBJ1-5; possible D gene TRBD1, 6 bases. CDR3 size: 14 residues. The germline V and J ends were trimmed by 0 bases and 7 bases, with 13 bases remaining between them. CDR1 is GTSNPN and CDR2 is SVGIG in the germline V gene (reference sequence). The CDR3 reads CAWSVRRGGQPQHF. CDR3 coding DNA: TGTGCCTGGAGTGTACGACGGGGGGGCCAGCCCCAGCATTTT. Filled out from reference TRBV30 and TRBJ1-5, the complete variable domain reads SQTIHQWPATLVQPVGSPLSLECTVEGTSNPNLYWYRQAAGRGLQLLFYSVGIGQISSEVPQNLSASRPQDRQFILSSKKLLLSDSGFYLCAWSVRRGGQPQHFGDGTRLSIL.

This clone has more than one count but fewer than ten. The chain employs TRBV20-1 and TRBJ1-1; TRBD1 aligns across 8 bases. The CDR3 is made up of 11 amino acids. Trimming took 5 bases from V and 10 from J; bases not matched to a gene: 6. Looked up from germline, CDR1 is DFQATT and CDR2 is SNEGSKA (reference sequence). The CDR3 protein is CSALRGRRAFF. CDR3 coding DNA: TGCAGTGCTCTCAGGGGGCGCAGAGCTTTCTTT.

The rearrangement uses TRBV5-6 and TRBJ2-1; 7 nucleotides line up with TRBD2. J was trimmed by 4 bases and V by 0 bases; bases with no gene match: 4. CDR3 size: 15 residues. Germline-derived CDR1 and CDR2 are SGHDT and YYEEEE. Here the CDR3 DNA reads TGTGCCAGCAGCTTGGTATCTAGCGGATACAATGAGCAGTTCTTC. It encodes CASSLVSSGYNEQFF.

The CDR3 DNA follows: TGCGCCAGCAGCCTACCTGCCCAAGAGACCCAGTACTTC. Translated, it gives CASSLPAQETQYF. J is TRBJ2-5 and V is TRBV5-1; D is unresolved. This CDR3 is 13 amino acids long. Germline V gene sequence: CDR1 SGHRS, CDR2 YFSETQ. V dropped 4 bases and J dropped 1 base, with 8 bases sitting between them.

In nucleotides, the CDR3 is TGCGCCAGCAGCTTGACTTGGGACAGAGCCAACACTGAAGCTTTCTTT. It encodes CASSLTWDRANTEAFF. V is TRBV5-1 and J is TRBJ1-1, with 7 bases identical to TRBD1. CDR3 length: 16 residues. Trimming cost V 1 base and J 2 bases; bases outside gene matches: 8. The germline V gene encodes CDR1 SGHRS and CDR2 YFSETQ.

V usage is TRBV5-1 and J usage is TRBJ1-4; D ambiguous. V dropped 0 bases and J dropped 0 bases, with 6 bases sitting between them. CDR1 and CDR2 (germline): SGHRS, YFSETQ. The CDR3 sequence is 15 residues long. CDR3 sequence: CASSLVAATNEKLFF. The CDR3 nucleotides read TGCGCCAGCAGCTTGGTGGCGGCAACTAATGAAAAACTGTTTTTT.